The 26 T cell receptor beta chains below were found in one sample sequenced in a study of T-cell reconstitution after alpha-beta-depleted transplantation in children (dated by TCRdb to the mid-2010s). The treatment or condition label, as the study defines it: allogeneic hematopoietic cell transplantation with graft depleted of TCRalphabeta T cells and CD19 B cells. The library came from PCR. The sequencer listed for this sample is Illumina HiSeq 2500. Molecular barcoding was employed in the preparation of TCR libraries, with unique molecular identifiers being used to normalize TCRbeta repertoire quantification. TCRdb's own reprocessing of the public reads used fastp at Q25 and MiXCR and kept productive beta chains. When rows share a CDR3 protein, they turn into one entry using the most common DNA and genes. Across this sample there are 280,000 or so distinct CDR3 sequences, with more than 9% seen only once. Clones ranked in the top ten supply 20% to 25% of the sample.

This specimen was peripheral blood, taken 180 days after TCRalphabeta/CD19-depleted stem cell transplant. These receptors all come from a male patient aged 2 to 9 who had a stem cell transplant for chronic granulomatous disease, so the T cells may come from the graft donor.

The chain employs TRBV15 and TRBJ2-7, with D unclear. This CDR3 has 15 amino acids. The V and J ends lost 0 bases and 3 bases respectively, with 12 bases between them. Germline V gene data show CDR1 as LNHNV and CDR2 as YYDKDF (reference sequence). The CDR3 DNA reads TGTGCCACCAGCAGAGATCCCTCCGTGTACTACGAGCAGTACTTC. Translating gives CATSRDPSVYYEQYF.

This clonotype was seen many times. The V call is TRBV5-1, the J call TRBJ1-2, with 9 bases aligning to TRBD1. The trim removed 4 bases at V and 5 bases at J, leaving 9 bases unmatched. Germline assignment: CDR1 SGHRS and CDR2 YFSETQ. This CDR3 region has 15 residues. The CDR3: CASSPTSGTGYGYTF. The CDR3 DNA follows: TGCGCCAGCAGCCCGACTTCCGGGACAGGGTATGGCTACACCTTC.

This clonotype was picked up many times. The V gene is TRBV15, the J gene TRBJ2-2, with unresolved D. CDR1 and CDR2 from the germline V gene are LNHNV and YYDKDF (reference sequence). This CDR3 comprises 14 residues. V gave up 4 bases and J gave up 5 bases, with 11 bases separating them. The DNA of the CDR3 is TGTGCCACCAGCACCACAGTAGGAACCGGGGAGCTGTTTTTT. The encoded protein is CATSTTVGTGELFF.

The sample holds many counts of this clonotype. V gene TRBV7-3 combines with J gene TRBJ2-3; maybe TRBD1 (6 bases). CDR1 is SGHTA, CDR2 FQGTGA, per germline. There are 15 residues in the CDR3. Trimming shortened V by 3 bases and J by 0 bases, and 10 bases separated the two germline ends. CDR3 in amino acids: CASSFRGSSTDTQYF. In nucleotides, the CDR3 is TGTGCCAGCAGCTTCAGGGGTTCAAGCACAGATACGCAGTATTTT.

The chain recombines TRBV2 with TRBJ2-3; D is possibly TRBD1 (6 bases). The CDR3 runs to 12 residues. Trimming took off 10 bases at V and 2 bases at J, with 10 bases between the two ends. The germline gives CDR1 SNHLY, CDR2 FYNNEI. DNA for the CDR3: TGTGCCACCCAGGGGATCACAGATACGCAGTATTTT. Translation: CATQGITDTQYF.

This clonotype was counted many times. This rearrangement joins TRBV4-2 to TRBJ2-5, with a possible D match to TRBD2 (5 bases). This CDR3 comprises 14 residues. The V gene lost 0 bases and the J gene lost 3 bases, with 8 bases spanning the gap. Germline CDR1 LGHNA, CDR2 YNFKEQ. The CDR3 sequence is CASSQDRGKETQYF. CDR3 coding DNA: TGTGCCAGCAGCCAAGATCGGGGAAAAGAGACCCAGTACTTC.

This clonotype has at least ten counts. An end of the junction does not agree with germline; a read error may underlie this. For the CDR3, the DNA is TGCAGCGTAACCGGGACAGGGGATTACAGTGAGCAGTTCTTC. This gives the protein CSVTGTGDYSEQFF. The chain recombines TRBV29-1 with TRBJ2-1, with 10 nucleotides matching TRBD1. The CDR3 runs to 14 residues. From germline, CDR1 is SQVTM and CDR2 ANQGSEA.

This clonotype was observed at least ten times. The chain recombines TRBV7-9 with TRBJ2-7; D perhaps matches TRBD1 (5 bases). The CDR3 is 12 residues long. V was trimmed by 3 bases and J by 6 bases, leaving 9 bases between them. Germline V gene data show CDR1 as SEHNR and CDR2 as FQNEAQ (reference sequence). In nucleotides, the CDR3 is TGTGCCAGCAGCTTGGTGGGGCTCGAGCAGTACTTC. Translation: CASSLVGLEQYF. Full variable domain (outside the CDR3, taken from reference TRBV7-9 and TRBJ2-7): DTGVSQNPRHKITKRGQNVTFRCDPISEHNRLYWYRQTLGQGPEFLTYFQNEAQLEKSRLLSDRFSAERPKGSFSTLEIQRTEQGDSAMYLCASSLVGLEQYFGPGTRLTVT.

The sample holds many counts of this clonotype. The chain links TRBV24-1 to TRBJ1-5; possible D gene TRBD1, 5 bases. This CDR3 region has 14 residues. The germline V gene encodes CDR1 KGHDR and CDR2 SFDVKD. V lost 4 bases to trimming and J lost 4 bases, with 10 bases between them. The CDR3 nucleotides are TGTGCCACCAGTGACACGACAGTAAATCAGCCCCAGCATTTT. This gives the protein CATSDTTVNQPQHF.

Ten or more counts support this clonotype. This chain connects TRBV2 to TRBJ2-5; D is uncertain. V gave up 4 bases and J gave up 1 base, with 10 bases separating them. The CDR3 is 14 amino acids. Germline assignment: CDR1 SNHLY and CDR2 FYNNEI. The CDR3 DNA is TGTGCCAGCAGTGTGTGGAGAGCCCAAGAGACCCAGTACTTC. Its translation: CASSVWRAQETQYF.

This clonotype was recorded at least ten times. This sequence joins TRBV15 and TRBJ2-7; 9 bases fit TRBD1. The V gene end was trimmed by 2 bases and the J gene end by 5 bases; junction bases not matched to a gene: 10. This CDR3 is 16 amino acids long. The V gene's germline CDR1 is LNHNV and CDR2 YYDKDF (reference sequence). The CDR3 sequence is CATSRFSRDRDHEQYF. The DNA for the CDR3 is TGTGCCACCAGCAGATTCTCTCGGGACAGGGACCACGAGCAGTACTTC.

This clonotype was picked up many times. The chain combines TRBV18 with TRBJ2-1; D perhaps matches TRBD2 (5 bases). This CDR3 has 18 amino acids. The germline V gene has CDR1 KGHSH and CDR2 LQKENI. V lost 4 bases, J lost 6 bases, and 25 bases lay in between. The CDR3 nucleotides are TGTGCCAGCTCACTGCGCCCTGTCGAGGGAGTGGGTTTCAATGAGCAGTTCTTC. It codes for CASSLRPVEGVGFNEQFF.

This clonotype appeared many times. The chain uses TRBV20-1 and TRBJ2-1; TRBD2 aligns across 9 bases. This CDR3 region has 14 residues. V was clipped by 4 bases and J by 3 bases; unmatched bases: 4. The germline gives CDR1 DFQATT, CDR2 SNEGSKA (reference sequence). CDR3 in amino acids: CSATISGGYNEQFF. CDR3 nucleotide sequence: TGCAGTGCTACAATTAGCGGGGGCTACAATGAGCAGTTCTTC.

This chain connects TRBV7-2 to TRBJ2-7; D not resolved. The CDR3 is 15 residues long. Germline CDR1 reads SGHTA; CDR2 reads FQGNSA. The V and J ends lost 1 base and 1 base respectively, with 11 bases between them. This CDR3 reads CASSLVGLESYEQYF. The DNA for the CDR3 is TGTGCCAGCAGCTTAGTAGGTCTTGAATCCTACGAGCAGTACTTC. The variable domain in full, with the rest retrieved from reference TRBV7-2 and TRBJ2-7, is GAGVSQSPSNKVTEKGKDVELRCDPISGHTALYWYRQSLGQGLEFLIYFQGNSAPDKSGLPSDRFSAERTGGSVSTLTIQRTQQEDSAVYLCASSLVGLESYEQYFGPGTRLTVT.

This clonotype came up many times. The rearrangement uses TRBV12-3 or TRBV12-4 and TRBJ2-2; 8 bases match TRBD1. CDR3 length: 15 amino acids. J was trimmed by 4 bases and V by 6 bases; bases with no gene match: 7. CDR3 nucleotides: TGTGCCAGCAGCCCGGACAGGGTTAGCACCGGGGAGCTGTTTTTT. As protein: CASSPDRVSTGELFF.

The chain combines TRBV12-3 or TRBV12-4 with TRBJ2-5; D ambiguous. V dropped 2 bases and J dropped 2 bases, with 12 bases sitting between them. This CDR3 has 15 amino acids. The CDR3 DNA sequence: TGTGCCAGCAGTTTATTTCCAGCCCCACAAGAGACCCAGTACTTC. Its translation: CASSLFPAPQETQYF.

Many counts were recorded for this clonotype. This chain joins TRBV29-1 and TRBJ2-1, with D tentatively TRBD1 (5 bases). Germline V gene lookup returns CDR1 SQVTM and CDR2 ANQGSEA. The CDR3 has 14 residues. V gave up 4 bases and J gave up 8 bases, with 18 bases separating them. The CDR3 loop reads CSVARVLSVDEQFF. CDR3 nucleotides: TGCAGCGTTGCCAGGGTGCTATCCGTTGATGAGCAGTTCTTC.

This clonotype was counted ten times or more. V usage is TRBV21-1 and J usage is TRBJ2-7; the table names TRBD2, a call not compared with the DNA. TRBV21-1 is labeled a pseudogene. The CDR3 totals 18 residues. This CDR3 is CASSKFLPPALSSYEQYF. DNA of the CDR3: TGTGCCAGCAGCAAATTCCTCCCCCCCGCATTGAGCTCCTACGAGCAGTACTTC.

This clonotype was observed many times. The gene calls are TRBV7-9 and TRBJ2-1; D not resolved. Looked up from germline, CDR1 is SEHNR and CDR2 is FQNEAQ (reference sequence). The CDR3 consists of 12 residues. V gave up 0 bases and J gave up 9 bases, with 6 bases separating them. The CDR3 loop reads CASSLATGEQFF. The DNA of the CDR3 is TGTGCCAGCAGCTTAGCGACGGGTGAGCAGTTCTTC.

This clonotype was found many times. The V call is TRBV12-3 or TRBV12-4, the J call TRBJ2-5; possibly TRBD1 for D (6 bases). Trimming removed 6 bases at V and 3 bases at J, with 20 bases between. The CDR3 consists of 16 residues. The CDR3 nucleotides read TGTGCCAGCAGCCGACCAGGGACATGGGGGAAAGAGACCCAGTACTTC. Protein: CASSRPGTWGKETQYF.

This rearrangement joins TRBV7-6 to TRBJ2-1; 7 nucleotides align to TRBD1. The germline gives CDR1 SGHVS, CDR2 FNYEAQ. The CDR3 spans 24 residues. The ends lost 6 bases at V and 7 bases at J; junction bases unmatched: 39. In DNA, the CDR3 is TGTGCCAGCAGACCCGACAGGGAACCCTACCGGCTTCGGGATAACGCCCCCCGCGGAAATGAGCAGTTCTTC. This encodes CASRPDREPYRLRDNAPRGNEQFF.

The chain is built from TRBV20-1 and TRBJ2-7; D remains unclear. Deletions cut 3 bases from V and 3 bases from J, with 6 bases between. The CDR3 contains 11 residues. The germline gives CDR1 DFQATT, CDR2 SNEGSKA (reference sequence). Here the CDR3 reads CSASTIYEQYF. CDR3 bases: TGCAGTGCTAGTACAATCTACGAGCAGTACTTC.

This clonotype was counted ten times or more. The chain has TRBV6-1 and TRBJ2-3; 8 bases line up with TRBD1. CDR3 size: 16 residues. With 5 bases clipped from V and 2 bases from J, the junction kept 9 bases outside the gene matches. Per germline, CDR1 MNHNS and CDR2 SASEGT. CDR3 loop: CASSQDRGFSTDTQYF. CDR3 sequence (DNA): TGTGCCAGCAGTCAAGACAGGGGATTCTCCACAGATACGCAGTATTTT.

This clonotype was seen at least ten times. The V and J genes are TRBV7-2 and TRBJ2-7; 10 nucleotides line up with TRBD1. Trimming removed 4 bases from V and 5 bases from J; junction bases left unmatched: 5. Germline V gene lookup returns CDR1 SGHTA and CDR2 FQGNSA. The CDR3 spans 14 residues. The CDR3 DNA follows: TGTGCCAGCAGCTCCCGGGACAGGGGCAACGAGCAGTACTTC. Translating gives CASSSRDRGNEQYF.

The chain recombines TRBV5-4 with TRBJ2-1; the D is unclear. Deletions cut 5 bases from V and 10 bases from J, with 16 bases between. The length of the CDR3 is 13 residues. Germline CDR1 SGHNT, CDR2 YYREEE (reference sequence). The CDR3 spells CASRPPGDPEQFF. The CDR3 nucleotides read TGTGCCAGCAGACCTCCCGGAGACCCAGAGCAGTTCTTC.

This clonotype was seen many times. In DNA, the CDR3 is TGTGCCAGCAGCTACTCGAACACCGGGGAGCTGTTTTTT. This encodes CASSYSNTGELFF. This chain connects TRBV7-9 to TRBJ2-2, with unresolved D. CDR1 and CDR2 from the germline V gene are SEHNR and FQNEAQ (reference sequence). This CDR3 region has 13 residues. The V end was cut by 4 bases, the J end by 0 bases, with 3 bases between.